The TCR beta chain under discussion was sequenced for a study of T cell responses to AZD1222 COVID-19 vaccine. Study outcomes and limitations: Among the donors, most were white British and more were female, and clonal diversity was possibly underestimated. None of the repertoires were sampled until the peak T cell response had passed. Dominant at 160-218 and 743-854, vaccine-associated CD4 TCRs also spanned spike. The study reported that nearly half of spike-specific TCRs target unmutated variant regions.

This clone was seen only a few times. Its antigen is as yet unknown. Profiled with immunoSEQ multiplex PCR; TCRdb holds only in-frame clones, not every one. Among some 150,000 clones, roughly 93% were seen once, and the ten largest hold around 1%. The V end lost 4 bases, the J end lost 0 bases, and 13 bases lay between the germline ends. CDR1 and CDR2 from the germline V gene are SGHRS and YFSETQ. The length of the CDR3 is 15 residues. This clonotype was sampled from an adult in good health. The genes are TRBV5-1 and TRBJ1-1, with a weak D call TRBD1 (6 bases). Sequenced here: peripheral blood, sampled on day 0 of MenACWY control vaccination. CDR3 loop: CASSLTGDLNTEAFF. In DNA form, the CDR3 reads TGCGCCAGCAGCCTGACAGGCGACTTGAACACTGAAGCTTTCTTT. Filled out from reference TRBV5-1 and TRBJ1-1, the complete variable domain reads KAGVTQTPRYLIKTRGQQVTLSCSPISGHRSVSWYQQTPGQGLQFLFEYFSETQRNKGNFPGRFSGRQFSNSRSEMNVSTLELGDSALYLCASSLTGDLNTEAFFGQGTRLTVV.